The 27 T cell receptor beta chains given below trace back to one sample, sequenced in a study of cytomegalovirus exposure and HLA in healthy donors. The PCR contained 60 Vbeta and 13 Jbeta primers. Sequencing was performed with immunoSEQ multiplex PCR; in TCRdb, only in-frame clones are kept and a portion is missing. This sample has under 250,000 clones, with over 80% found just once. What was sequenced was PBMCs. The receptor source for this set is a woman aged 45-59 years in good health and CMV-seropositive.

This chain connects TRBV7-2 to TRBJ1-1; D might be TRBD1 (5 bases). There are 15 residues in the CDR3. Germline V lookup: CDR1 SGHTA, CDR2 FQGNSA. Trimming cost V 6 bases and J 4 bases, with 18 bases left between them. The DNA of the CDR3 is TGTGCCAGCAGACTTCCCCAGGGCCGGGTCACTGAAGCTTTCTTT. This sequence encodes CASRLPQGRVTEAFF.

The CDR3 DNA reads TGTGCCAGTTTGTGGGACAGCGCTCCCTATGGCTACACCTTC. This codes for CASLWDSAPYGYTF. V gene TRBV6-1 combines with J gene TRBJ1-2, with TRBD1 matching over 7 bases. The length of the CDR3 is 14 residues. V shed 9 bases and J 4 bases; nucleotides not matched to a gene: 11. Germline V gene lookup returns CDR1 MNHNS and CDR2 SASEGT.

About this clone: Additional DNA sequences in this sample encode the identical CDR3. The chain uses TRBV9 and TRBJ1-2, with D uncertain. The CDR3 runs to 15 residues. Trimming shortened V by 0 bases and J by 4 bases, and 13 bases separated the two germline ends. The germline gives CDR1 SGDLS, CDR2 YYNGEE. The CDR3 reads CASSVGRAEGYGYTF. CDR3 bases: TGTGCCAGCAGCGTAGGGCGGGCCGAGGGCTATGGCTACACCTTC.

This clone has more than one count but fewer than ten. The chain carries TRBV4-3 and TRBJ1-1; D may be TRBD1 (5 bases). This CDR3 is built from 15 residues. Trimming shortened V by 0 bases and J by 0 bases, and 8 bases separated the two germline ends. From germline, CDR1 is LGHNA and CDR2 YSLEER. CDR3 protein: CASSQDGRVNTEAFF. The DNA of the CDR3 is TGCGCCAGCAGCCAAGACGGCAGGGTGAACACTGAAGCTTTCTTT.

The gene calls are TRBV2 and TRBJ2-2, with a weak D call TRBD1 (7 bases). V lost 10 bases, J lost 5 bases, and 17 bases lay in between. CDR3 size: 14 residues. In germline, CDR1 is SNHLY, CDR2 FYNNEI. This chain's CDR3 is CATQGGARTGELFF. In DNA form, the CDR3 reads TGTGCCACCCAGGGGGGCGCAAGGACCGGGGAGCTGTTTTTT.

The chain uses TRBV5-4 and TRBJ1-4, with a possible D match to TRBD1 (6 bases). V was pared by 0 bases and J by 8 bases, with 11 bases between. This CDR3 is 14 amino acids long. Germline loops: CDR1 SGHNT, CDR2 YYREEE (reference sequence). The CDR3 spells CASSLEGGGEKLFF. Here the CDR3 DNA reads TGTGCCAGCAGCTTGGAAGGTGGGGGCGAAAAACTGTTTTTT. The full variable domain, completed using reference TRBV5-4 and TRBJ1-4, is ETGVTQSPTHLIKTRGQQVTLRCSSQSGHNTVSWYQQALGQGPQFIFQYYREEENGRGNFPPRFSGLQFPNYSSELNVNALELDDSALYLCASSLEGGGEKLFFGSGTQLSVL.

The chain carries TRBV30 and TRBJ1-1; D remains ambiguous. The germline gives CDR1 GTSNPN, CDR2 SVGIG (reference sequence). This CDR3 has 13 residues. Trimming left V 6 bases short and J 1 base short, with 12 bases between. The CDR3, as DNA: TGTGCCTGCTCCCCCAGATGGAACACTGAAGCTTTCTTT. It translates to CACSPRWNTEAFF.

The rearrangement uses TRBV5-4 and TRBJ2-2, with TRBD1 identical over 9 bases. The germline V gene has CDR1 SGHNT and CDR2 YYREEE (reference sequence). This CDR3 region has 14 residues. V gave up 9 bases and J gave up 4 bases; unmatched junction bases: 7. The CDR3 is CAIPDRGSTGELFF. The CDR3 DNA reads TGTGCCATCCCGGACAGGGGAAGCACCGGGGAGCTGTTTTTT.

This CDR3 is CASSFPPAGTSPSQETQYF. In DNA form, the CDR3 reads TGTGCCAGCAGCTTCCCTCCGGCGGGGACCTCCCCATCCCAAGAGACCCAGTACTTC. The chain links TRBV28 to TRBJ2-5; possibly TRBD2 for D (6 bases). This CDR3 comprises 19 residues. Germline lookup yields CDR1 MDHEN and CDR2 SYDVKM. With 6 bases removed from V and 1 base from J, the gap between germline ends came to 27 bases. The entire variable domain, with the rest obtained from reference TRBV28 and TRBJ2-5, is as follows: DVKVTQSSRYLVKRTGEKVFLECVQDMDHENMFWYRQDPGLGLRLIYFSYDVKMKEKGDIPEGYSVSREKKERFSLILESASTNQTSMYLCASSFPPAGTSPSQETQYFGPGTRLLVL.

This clone showed up just once. The J gene is TRBJ2-3, the V gene TRBV5-8; the D gene is possibly TRBD2 (6 bases). Trimming removed 0 bases from V and 0 bases from J, with 11 bases in between. The CDR3 contains 16 residues. Germline V lookup: CDR1 SGHTS, CDR2 YDEGEE. The DNA for the CDR3 is TGTGCCAGCAGCTTGGGGAGGGGACTGAGCACAGATACGCAGTATTTT. This gives the protein CASSLGRGLSTDTQYF.

The rearrangement links TRBV15 to TRBJ1-5; 7 bases match TRBD1. J gave up 6 bases and V 4 bases, and 6 bases lay outside the gene matches. Germline CDR1 reads LNHNV; CDR2 reads YYDKDF (reference sequence). CDR3 length equals 14 residues. The CDR3 is CATSNRQGGQPQHF. CDR3 DNA: TGTGCCACCAGCAATCGACAGGGAGGTCAGCCCCAGCATTTT.

V is TRBV18 and J is TRBJ2-3; 9 nucleotides line up with TRBD1. Trimming at V came to 10 bases and at J to 5 bases, leaving 10 bases not matched to a gene. Germline CDR1 is KGHSH and CDR2 is LQKENI. This CDR3 spans 14 amino acids. The CDR3 sequence is CATVAGTGLDTQYF. CDR3 coding DNA: TGTGCCACAGTCGCCGGGACAGGGCTAGATACGCAGTATTTT.

The chain joins TRBV6-5 to TRBJ1-2; 9 positions match TRBD1. With 4 bases clipped from V and 3 bases from J, the junction kept 6 bases outside the gene matches. The germline CDR1 and CDR2 sequences are MNHEY and SVGAGI. CDR3 size: 15 residues. The CDR3 is CASSSWGQGDYGYTF. As DNA, the CDR3 is TGTGCCAGCAGTTCCTGGGGACAGGGCGACTATGGCTACACCTTC.

The genes are TRBV9 and TRBJ2-3, with a possible D match to TRBD2 (6 bases). The length of the CDR3 is 14 residues. The V gene's germline CDR1 is SGDLS and CDR2 YYNGEE. V lost 4 bases, J lost 5 bases, and 14 bases lay in between. The CDR3 region is CASSPREIRDTQYF. The CDR3 bases are TGTGCCAGCAGCCCCCGGGAGATCCGAGATACGCAGTATTTT.

The V and J genes are TRBV18 and TRBJ1-1, with a possible D match to TRBD1 (5 bases). Deletions cut 2 bases from V and 1 base from J, with 14 bases between. The CDR3 sequence is 16 residues long. Germline-derived CDR1 and CDR2 are KGHSH and LQKENI. The CDR3 coding sequence is TGTGCCAGCTCACCAAGGCCTCGCGGACAGAACACTGAAGCTTTCTTT. Encoded protein: CASSPRPRGQNTEAFF.

The J gene is TRBJ2-5, the V gene TRBV11-3; D is unresolved. Germline assignment: CDR1 SGHNT and CDR2 YENEEA. V lost 0 bases to trimming and J lost 4 bases, with 6 bases between them. The CDR3 length is 13 residues. The CDR3 nucleotides are TGTGCCAGCAGCTTAGATTCTTCAGAGACCCAGTACTTC. Encoded protein: CASSLDSSETQYF.

This chain joins TRBV7-6 and TRBJ1-2; D may be TRBD1 (5 bases). V lost 5 bases and J lost 4, with 20 bases in between. The CDR3 has 16 residues. CDR1 and CDR2 (germline): SGHVS, FNYEAQ. CDR3 DNA sequence: TGTGCCAGCAGCCCGGGGGTCGGGGGAGGTAGCTATGGCTACACCTTC. Protein: CASSPGVGGGSYGYTF.

The rearrangement links TRBV19 to TRBJ2-7; TRBD1 matches 8 bases. The V gene's germline CDR1 is LNHDA and CDR2 SQIVND (reference sequence). The CDR3 is made up of 14 amino acids. J was trimmed by 2 bases and V by 7 bases; bases with no gene match: 7. In DNA, the CDR3 is TGTGCCAGTACCCCCGACAGGGGAGCCTACGAGCAGTACTTC. Its protein is CASTPDRGAYEQYF.

This rearrangement joins TRBV27 to TRBJ1-6; 9 bases map to TRBD1. After removal of 5 bases from V and 8 bases from J, the junction contained 10 bases not matched to a gene. The CDR3 sequence is 16 residues long. CDR1 is MNHEY, CDR2 SMNVEV, per germline (reference sequence). CDR3 loop: CASSLGTGRSDSPLHF. CDR3 coding DNA: TGTGCCAGCAGTCTCGGGACAGGGCGTTCAGATTCACCCCTCCACTTT.

This chain links TRBV5-6 with TRBJ1-5; D is undetermined. CDR1 SGHDT and CDR2 YYEEEE come from the germline V gene. Trimming stripped 4 bases from V and 4 bases from J, with 15 bases between. The CDR3 extends over 15 amino acids. The CDR3: CASSPHRNINQPQHF. CDR3 in DNA: TGTGCCAGCAGCCCCCATCGAAACATTAATCAGCCCCAGCATTTT. The complete variable domain, with remaining parts taken from reference TRBV5-6 and TRBJ1-5, reads DAGVTQSPTHLIKTRGQQVTLRCSPKSGHDTVSWYQQALGQGPQFIFQYYEEEERQRGNFPDRFSGHQFPNYSSELNVNALLLGDSALYLCASSPHRNINQPQHFGDGTRLSIL.

The rearrangement uses TRBV28 and TRBJ1-5, with D perhaps matching TRBD1 (6 bases). The V end was cut by 2 bases, the J end by 3 bases, with 8 bases between. The CDR3 is 14 residues long. Germline V lookup: CDR1 MDHEN, CDR2 SYDVKM. The CDR3 coding sequence is TGTGCCAGCAGTTTAGGACAGTTCAATCAGCCCCAGCATTTT. Its translation: CASSLGQFNQPQHF. Full variable domain (rest looked up from reference TRBV28 and TRBJ1-5): DVKVTQSSRYLVKRTGEKVFLECVQDMDHENMFWYRQDPGLGLRLIYFSYDVKMKEKGDIPEGYSVSREKKERFSLILESASTNQTSMYLCASSLGQFNQPQHFGDGTRLSIL.

This clone was seen a few times. The chain is built from TRBV12-5 and TRBJ1-4; D is uncertain. Deletions cut 6 bases from V and 5 bases from J, with 10 bases between. CDR1 and CDR2 (germline): LGHNT, FRNRAP. The CDR3 consists of 13 residues. The CDR3 nucleotides read TGTGCTAGTGGCCGGAGGCTGAATGAAAAACTGTTTTTT. Its translation: CASGRRLNEKLFF.

This clone showed up just a few times. The chain combines TRBV4-1 with TRBJ1-5; TRBD1 is a possible D gene (6 bases). Germline CDR1 MGHRA, CDR2 YSYEKL. V was pared by 3 bases and J by 1 base, with 22 bases between. The CDR3 is made up of 19 amino acids. In nucleotides, the CDR3 is TGCGCCAGCAGCCATGCCCTCTTCGGACAGAGTTCGAGCAATCAGCCCCAGCATTTT. It specifies CASSHALFGQSSSNQPQHF.

This clone showed up just once. V and J are TRBV7-9 and TRBJ2-7; 15 nucleotides align to TRBD2. V shed 4 bases, J shed 0 bases, and the junction held 7 bases outside the gene matches. The CDR3 has 18 amino acids. Germline-derived CDR1 and CDR2 are SEHNR and FQNEAQ (reference sequence). CDR3 protein: CASSSTGTSGGSSYEQYF. CDR3 bases: TGTGCCAGCAGCTCGACCGGGACTAGCGGGGGGAGCTCCTACGAGCAGTACTTC.

The V and J genes are TRBV30 and TRBJ1-1; 10 bases fit TRBD1. Per germline, CDR1 GTSNPN and CDR2 SVGIG (reference sequence). The CDR3 has 13 amino acids. Trimming removed 4 bases from V and 3 bases from J; junction bases left unmatched: 2. The CDR3 DNA reads as TGTGCCTGGAAAGGGACAGGGGACACTGAAGCTTTCTTT. This codes for CAWKGTGDTEAFF.

Notes on this clone: The junction does not match germline at one end; this may be a read error. The chain links TRBV7-9 to TRBJ2-7; D perhaps matches TRBD1 (6 bases). The germline V gene has CDR1 SEHNR and CDR2 FQNEAQ (reference sequence). The CDR3 length is 16 residues. CDR3 protein: CSSSLVSGTKGYEQYF. CDR3 nucleotides: TGTTCCAGCAGCTTAGTTTCAGGGACAAAGGGGTACGAGCAGTACTTC.

This clone showed up just once. V usage is TRBV7-8 and J usage is TRBJ1-5; 7 bases line up with TRBD1. V lost 1 base and J lost 7; bases outside the gene matches: 1. The CDR3 totals 13 residues. CDR1 and CDR2 (germline): SGHVS, FQNEAQ. The CDR3 bases are TGTGCCAGCAGCTTAGACAGGGGCCAGCCCCAGCATTTT. Translated: CASSLDRGQPQHF.